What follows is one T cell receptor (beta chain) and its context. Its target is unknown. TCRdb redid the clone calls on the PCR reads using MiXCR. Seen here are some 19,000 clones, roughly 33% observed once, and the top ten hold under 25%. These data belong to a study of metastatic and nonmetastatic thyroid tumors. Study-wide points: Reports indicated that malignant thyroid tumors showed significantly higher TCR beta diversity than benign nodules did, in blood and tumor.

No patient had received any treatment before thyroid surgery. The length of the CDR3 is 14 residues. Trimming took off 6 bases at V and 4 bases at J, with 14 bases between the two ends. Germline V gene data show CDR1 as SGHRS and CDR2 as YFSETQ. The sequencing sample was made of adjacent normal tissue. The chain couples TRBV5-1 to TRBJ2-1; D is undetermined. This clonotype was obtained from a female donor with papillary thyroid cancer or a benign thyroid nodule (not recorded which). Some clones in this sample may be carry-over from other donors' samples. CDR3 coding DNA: TGCGCCAGCAACGCGGAGTTCTTTTACAATGAGCAGTTCTTC. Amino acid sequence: CASNAEFFYNEQFF.